A selection of T cell receptor beta chains follows, all from one sample in a study of T cells in Graves' hyperthyroidism and ophthalmopathy. One entry per CDR3 protein results from TCRdb running MiXCR on the multiplex PCR reads. The data contain just over 550,000 distinct CDR3 sequences, 46% of them seen just once; the ten biggest clones take up 8.2%. Sequences were obtained from peripheral blood or thyroid tissue (not recorded which). The receptor set was obtained from a woman aged 18-30 years with Graves' hyperthyroidism. The CDR3 runs from the conserved cysteine through the conserved F or W. The D gene is left open where the match is weak. Not all rows give a size; the values are once, few, many and, for expanded clones, a class.

CSVEDFQGGDQGYTF	TGCAGCGTTGAAGATTTCCAAGGAGGAGACCAGGGCTACACCTTC	many	-	TRBJ1-2	TRBV29-1
CATSVGSGGSYEQYF	TGTGCCACCAGTGTCGGGTCCGGGGGGAGTTACGAGCAGTACTTC	-	TRBD2	TRBJ2-7	TRBV24-1
CASSSGLNTYEQYF	TGCGCCAGCAGCTCGGGACTGAATACCTACGAGCAGTACTTC	few	-	TRBJ2-7	TRBV5-1
CASSRGLAGGKTQYF	TGTGCCAGCAGCCGCGGACTAGCGGGCGGGAAGACCCAGTACTTC	many	TRBD2	TRBJ2-5	TRBV7-2
CASSLDISGAYNEQFF	TGTGCCAGCAGCTTAGACATTAGCGGAGCCTACAATGAGCAGTTCTTC	-	-	TRBJ2-1	TRBV7-9
CASILGSYNEQFF	TGCGCCAGCATACTAGGCTCCTACAATGAGCAGTTCTTC	-	-	TRBJ2-1	TRBV10-2
CASSGQGARQPQHF	TGTGCCAGCAGTGGCCAGGGGGCACGTCAGCCCCAGCATTTT	many	TRBD1	TRBJ1-5	TRBV2
CASSQGQPSLNTEAFF	TGTGCCAGCAGCCAGGGACAGCCGAGCCTGAACACTGAAGCTTTCTTT	few	TRBD1	TRBJ1-1	TRBV29-1
CASSVRDNQPQHF	TGTGCCAGCAGTGTTCGGGACAATCAGCCCCAGCATTTT	-	-	TRBJ1-5	TRBV2
CASSETKVYEQYF	TGTGCCAGCAGTGAGACTAAGGTGTACGAGCAGTACTTC	few	-	TRBJ2-7	TRBV6-5
CAISMDRNSYEQYF	TGTGCCATCAGTATGGATAGGAACTCCTACGAGCAGTACTTC	-	-	TRBJ2-7	TRBV10-3
CASSWGVPQYF	TGTGCCAGCAGCTGGGGGGTGCCCCAGTACTTC	-	-	TRBJ2-5	TRBV7-8
CASSAQETQYF	TGTGCCAGCAGCGCTCAAGAGACCCAGTACTTC	many	-	TRBJ2-5	TRBV2
CSGYRSEEAFF	TGCAGCGGTTACAGGTCTGAGGAAGCTTTCTTT	many	-	TRBJ1-1	TRBV29-1
CASSSSGMTDTIYF	TGTGCCAGCAGCAGCAGCGGCATGACGGACACCATATATTTT	-	-	TRBJ1-3	TRBV5-4
CASSDRGLAGYTF	TGTGCCAGCAGTGACAGGGGGCTCGCTGGCTACACCTTC	-	TRBD1	TRBJ1-2	TRBV2
CAPVGGRDTEAFF	TGTGCCCCAGTCGGGGGCCGGGACACTGAAGCTTTCTTT	-	-	TRBJ1-1	TRBV7-6
CASNREMPYEQYF	TGTGCCAGTAACCGGGAGATGCCCTACGAGCAGTACTTC	-	-	TRBJ2-7	TRBV2
CSATPWGSTGKPEAFF	TGCAGTGCTACCCCTTGGGGTAGTACAGGGAAGCCTGAAGCTTTCTTT	many	-	TRBJ1-1	TRBV20-1
CASSGPGAYEQYF	TGCGCCAGCAGCGGGCCAGGGGCCTACGAGCAGTACTTC	few	-	TRBJ2-7	TRBV5-1
CASSAFPGAGTRGYTF	TGTGCCAGCAGCGCCTTCCCCGGGGCAGGGACTAGGGGCTACACCTTC	-	-	TRBJ1-2	TRBV9
CASSQRQGEYEQYF	TGTGCCAGCAGTCAAAGACAGGGGGAGTACGAGCAGTACTTC	-	TRBD1	TRBJ2-7	TRBV2
CASSLNAGPLHF	TGTGCCAGCAGTTTAAACGCAGGGCCTCTCCACTTT	many	-	TRBJ1-6	TRBV12-3/TRBV12-4
CATSPGLAVYGETQYF	TGTGCCACCAGTCCCGGACTAGCTGTTTATGGGGAGACCCAGTACTTC	-	TRBD2	TRBJ2-5	TRBV24-1
CSARDGGAVETQYF	TGCAGTGCTAGAGATGGGGGAGCAGTAGAGACCCAGTACTTC	-	-	TRBJ2-5	TRBV20-1
CSVEDRGVVEQYF	TGCAGCGTTGAAGATCGGGGTGTGGTCGAGCAGTACTTC	-	-	TRBJ2-7	TRBV29-1
CARQGANTGELFF	TGTGCCAGACAGGGGGCGAACACCGGGGAGCTGTTTTTT	many	TRBD1	TRBJ2-2	TRBV2
CSAAHVLKSYEQYF	TGCAGTGCTGCTCACGTCTTAAAGAGTTACGAGCAGTACTTC	-	-	TRBJ2-7	TRBV20-1
CATSDSLAGGLDTQYF	TGTGCCACCAGTGATTCACTAGCGGGAGGGCTAGATACGCAGTATTTT	-	TRBD2	TRBJ2-3	TRBV24-1
CASRATISRGQYF	TGTGCCAGCAGGGCTACCATCTCCAGGGGGCAGTACTTC	-	-	TRBJ2-7	TRBV2
CASSPGQSYGYTF	TGTGCCAGCAGTCCAGGACAGAGCTATGGCTACACCTTC	many	-	TRBJ1-2	TRBV2
CASRAPASSYEQYF	TGTGCCAGCAGGGCCCCAGCTAGTTCCTACGAGCAGTACTTC	-	-	TRBJ2-7	TRBV7-9
CASSLLSAPGAQETQYF	TGTGCCAGCAGCTTACTATCCGCTCCAGGGGCGCAAGAGACCCAGTACTTC	few	-	TRBJ2-5	TRBV7-9
CASSSTDNYGYTF	TGCGCCAGCAGCTCGACAGATAACTATGGCTACACCTTC	-	-	TRBJ1-2	TRBV5-1
CASSLGAGFQPQHF	TGCGCCAGCAGCTTGGGGGCAGGGTTTCAGCCCCAGCATTTT	-	-	TRBJ1-5	TRBV5-1
CASSLLGGRGYTF	TGTGCCAGCAGCTTGTTAGGGGGCAGGGGCTACACCTTC	few	TRBD1	TRBJ1-2	TRBV7-9
CASSASGQGETQYF	TGTGCCAGCAGCGCGTCAGGACAGGGGGAGACCCAGTACTTC	once	TRBD1	TRBJ2-5	TRBV12-3/TRBV12-4
CATSDVTGGGETQYF	TGTGCCACCAGTGACGTTACTGGTGGCGGAGAGACCCAGTACTTC	-	-	TRBJ2-5	TRBV24-1
CASSYGSAYGYTF	TGTGCCAGCAGCTATGGGTCCGCTTATGGCTACACCTTC	-	-	TRBJ1-2	TRBV9
CASSLGASGRETQYF	TGTGCCAGCAGCTTAGGGGCTAGCGGGAGAGAGACCCAGTACTTC	-	TRBD2	TRBJ2-5	TRBV7-9
CSVERGQPYEQYF	TGCAGCGTTGAACGGGGTCAGCCCTACGAGCAGTACTTC	many	-	TRBJ2-7	TRBV29-1
CASSEYKGQGALGYTF	TGTGCCAGCAGTGAATATAAGGGACAGGGGGCTCTTGGCTACACCTTC	-	TRBD1	TRBJ1-2	TRBV25-1
CASSFDERETQYF	TGTGCCAGCAGCTTCGATGAGCGAGAGACCCAGTACTTC	-	-	TRBJ2-5	TRBV11-2
CASSPEGVIGGEQFF	TGTGCCAGCAGCCCGGAGGGAGTAATCGGTGGTGAGCAGTTCTTC	-	-	TRBJ2-1	TRBV11-1
CASSYRGQDHEQYF	TGTGCCAGCAGTTACCGTGGACAGGACCACGAGCAGTACTTC	-	TRBD1	TRBJ2-7	TRBV10-3
CASSETANQETQYF	TGTGCCAGCAGTGAGACGGCTAACCAAGAGACCCAGTACTTC	many	-	TRBJ2-5	TRBV2
CATSDLGRGGYTF	TGTGCCACCAGTGATCTTGGACGGGGAGGCTACACCTTC	many	-	TRBJ1-2	TRBV24-1
CASTPISGYEQYF	TGTGCCAGCACCCCGATCAGCGGCTACGAGCAGTACTTC	-	-	TRBJ2-7	TRBV2
CASSVEGGWDEQYF	TGTGCCAGCAGCGTAGAGGGCGGGTGGGACGAGCAGTACTTC	once	-	TRBJ2-7	TRBV13
CASSLSLDYGYTF	TGTGCCAGCAGTTTGAGTTTGGACTATGGCTACACCTTC	-	-	TRBJ1-2	TRBV12-3/TRBV12-4
CASSQDRGLDTQYF	TGCGCCAGCAGCCAAGACAGGGGGCTGGATACGCAGTATTTT	-	TRBD1	TRBJ2-3	TRBV9
CASATGASQPQHF	TGTGCCAGTGCCACGGGAGCTAGTCAGCCCCAGCATTTT	many	-	TRBJ1-5	TRBV19
CASSLFGETGYTF	TGCGCCAGCAGCCTCTTCGGGGAAACTGGCTACACCTTC	many	-	TRBJ1-2	TRBV5-1
CASSLARRPLNTEAFF	TGTGCCAGCAGCTTAGCCAGGCGGCCCTTGAACACTGAAGCTTTCTTT	once	-	TRBJ1-1	TRBV24-1
CASSLSTGNTGELFF	TGTGCCAGCAGCCTCTCGACAGGGAACACCGGGGAGCTGTTTTTT	-	-	TRBJ2-2	TRBV7-2